This TCR beta chain was profiled in a study of early T cells in non-severe SARS-CoV-2 infection (dated by TCRdb to about 2021). As for the study more broadly: Because TCR sequencing relied on bulk RNA taken from unsorted whole blood, pairing of alpha and beta chains was not possible.

This clonotype was picked up a small number of times. Its antigen is currently not known. Per-base qualities were not stored, and no clone one base away is much larger. The study at large found these results: VDJdb matching was skewed toward anti-spike CD8 responses, so virus-specific expansions were likely underestimated and private and CD4 specificities were missed.

This was a case-control study nested in a cohort of healthcare workers in London, UK, who had nasopharyngeal swab PCR tests and blood samples taken every week. Healthcare workers were enrolled in the week of the UK lockdown, from 23 to 31 March 2020, and were followed every week for up to about 16 weeks. To prepare the library, 5' RACE was applied. The listed sequencing device is NextSeq 500. In the TCR library protocol, unique molecular identifiers were attached to individual cDNA molecules to correct for PCR bias and sequencing error. Both TCR alpha and beta chains were sequenced, and tight co-correlation was observed between alpha and beta sequence abundances in each sample. The original pipeline was this. Decombinator V4 was used to annotate TCR sequences for V gene, J gene and CDR3. Expanded TCRs were defined as changing significantly between any two time points under a Poisson model with p below 0.0001. TCR abundances were normalised to the total number of TCRs sequenced in each sample and reported as counts per million. VDJdb, accessed on 1 November 2021, was searched for TCRs annotated for CMV, EBV and SARS-CoV-2, and TCRs annotated for more than one antigen were excluded. In TCRdb, the public reads were trimmed at Q25 with fastp and aligned with MiXCR, with productive beta chains retained. Merged by CDR3 protein, the rows form single entries marked with the most common genes and DNA. TCRdb's processing, not the authors', yielded these V and J calls. In all, the sample holds tens of thousands of distinct CDR3 sequences, and about 5.3% of those were seen once. The ten largest make up approximately 5.6% of the sample.

The TCR originated in an adult who was a healthcare worker with PCR-confirmed SARS-CoV-2 infection or an uninfected control (not recorded which). The sample was whole blood, taken at baseline.

The CDR3 region reads CASSPRDTLSGQPQHF. The bases are TGTGCCAGCAGTCCCCGGGACACCCTGAGCGGTCAGCCCCAGCATTTT. This chain is built from TRBV12-3 or TRBV12-4 and TRBJ1-5; a tentative D call is TRBD1 (6 bases match). Trimming costs V 5 bases and J 6 bases, and their ends lie 20 bases apart. Its CDR3 holds 16 amino acids, cysteine through phenylalanine. Here the CDR3 DNA is all that survives: 48 bases in frame from base 1.